This T cell receptor (beta chain) stems from a study of T cells in Graves' hyperthyroidism and ophthalmopathy. The study's findings and limits: The model foresaw ophthalmopathy a median around 6 months prior to onset. Blood also showed most of the thyroid clonotypes that were expanded above 0.001.

RNA transcripts yielded amplified TCR beta CDR3 regions. RT-PCR in the first round (using the HTBI primer set) targeted the TCR CDR3. TCRdb recomputed calls from the multiplex PCR reads with MiXCR, one row per CDR3 protein. Of more than 500,000 distinct CDR3 sequences listed, under 60% are singletons. Exclusion of a patient resulted from uncontrolled infection, other autoimmune disease, pregnancy or lactation. Diagnoses rested on clinical symptoms, serum thyroxine and TRAb, thyroid ultrasound and orbital computed tomography. Concerning this clonotype: The antigen remains unidentified.

The clonotype originates from an adult woman with Graves' disease, either hyperthyroidism or ophthalmopathy (not recorded which). The sequenced sample consisted of peripheral blood or thyroid tissue (not recorded which).

CDR3 nucleotide sequence: TGTGCCAGCGGCCAGTTTAGCAATCAGCCCCAGCATTTT. This codes for CASGQFSNQPQHF. The J gene is TRBJ1-5, the V gene TRBV28; D is unclear. This CDR3 spans 13 amino acids. Germline loops: CDR1 MDHEN, CDR2 SYDVKM. The V gene lost 8 bases and the J gene lost 0 bases, with 8 bases spanning the gap.